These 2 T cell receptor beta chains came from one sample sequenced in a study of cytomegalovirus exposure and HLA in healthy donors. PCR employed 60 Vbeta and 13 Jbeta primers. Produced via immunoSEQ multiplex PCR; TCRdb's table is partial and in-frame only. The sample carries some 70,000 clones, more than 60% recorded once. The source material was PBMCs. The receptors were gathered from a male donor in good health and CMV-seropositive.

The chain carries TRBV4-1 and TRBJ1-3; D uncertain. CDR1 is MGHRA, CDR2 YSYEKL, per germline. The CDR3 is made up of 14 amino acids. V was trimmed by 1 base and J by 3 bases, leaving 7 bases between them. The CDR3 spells CASSQGEDGNTIYF. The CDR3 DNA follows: TGCGCCAGCAGCCAAGGGGAGGATGGAAACACCATATATTTT.

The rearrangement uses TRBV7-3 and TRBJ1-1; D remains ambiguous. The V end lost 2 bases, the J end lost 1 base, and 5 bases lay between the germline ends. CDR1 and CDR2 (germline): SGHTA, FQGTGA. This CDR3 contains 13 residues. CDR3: CASSLQWNTEAFF. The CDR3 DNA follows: TGTGCCAGCAGCTTACAGTGGAACACTGAAGCTTTCTTT.